The subject of this entry is one T cell receptor beta chain. The CDR3 is made up of 15 amino acids. CDR1 and CDR2 from the germline V gene are MNHEY and SMNVEV (reference sequence). The junction had 13 bases not matched to a gene; V was cut back by 8 bases and J by 6 bases. The authors' processing: Reference gene primer amplification gave estimated nucleated cell counts. Sequencing used immunoSEQ multiplex PCR; TCRdb keeps in-frame clones, though not all of them. D and trimming were read from the DNA, whereas the V and J calls and clone size are those reported in that table. This sample has about 65,000 clones; 90% to 95% occur once, and the top ten carry about 3%. The source of the sample is a study of blood T cell repertoires in COVID-19. About the study: Both acute and convalescent COVID-19 samples were obtained from the United States, Italy and Spain. Sample material is recorded as cDNA or gDNA derived from T cells, B-cell-depleted T cells, or PBMCs.

Sequencing was carried out using peripheral blood. The chain combines TRBV27 with TRBJ2-1, with 7 bases aligning to TRBD2. The origin of this receptor is a man between 70 and 80 years old with active COVID-19. The CDR3 reads CASERLAGVGNEQFF. In nucleotides, the CDR3 is TGTGCCAGCGAACGGTTGGCGGGGGTAGGCAATGAGCAGTTCTTC.